This TCR beta chain was recorded in a study of cytomegalovirus exposure and HLA in healthy donors. CDR3 length: 15 residues. From germline, CDR1 is SGHRS and CDR2 YFSETQ. This PCR relied on a set of 60 Vbeta primers and 13 Jbeta primers. Study processing details: In a later analysis, the count reached about 82 million unique TCR beta chains, with 10 million to 11 million shared. The assay was immunoSEQ multiplex PCR, and TCRdb's table has in-frame clones only and misses some. V and J calls and clone size are given by that table; D and trimming were obtained from the DNA. The sample carries approximately 220,000 clones, over 65% recorded once.

The chain combines TRBV5-1 with TRBJ2-5, with 7 bases that match TRBD1. Near its end, the DNA agrees better with TRBJ2-7, so the J call may be wrong. Sequenced material: PBMCs. This clonotype was sampled from a man aged 18 to 35 in good health and CMV-seronegative. The CDR3 loop is CASSLAPGQTYEQYF. The CDR3 coding sequence is TGCGCCAGCAGCTTGGCCCCGGGACAGACTTACGAGCAGTACTTC.